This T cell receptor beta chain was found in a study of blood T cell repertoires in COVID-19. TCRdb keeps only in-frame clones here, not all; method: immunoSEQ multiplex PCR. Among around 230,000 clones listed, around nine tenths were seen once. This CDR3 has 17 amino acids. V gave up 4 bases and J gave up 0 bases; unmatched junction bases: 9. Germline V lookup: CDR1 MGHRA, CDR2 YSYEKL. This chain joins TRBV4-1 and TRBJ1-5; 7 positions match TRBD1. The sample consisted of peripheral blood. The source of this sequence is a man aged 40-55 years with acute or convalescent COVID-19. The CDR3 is CASSRRGTAHSNQPQHF. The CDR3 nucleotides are TGCGCCAGCAGCCGGAGAGGGACAGCCCATAGCAATCAGCCCCAGCATTTT.